This record looks at one T cell receptor (beta chain) sequence and its context. Its antigen remains unidentified. The data are from a study of tumor-infiltrating lymphocytes in localized non-small cell lung cancer. Background on the study: Each patient gave resected tumor and non-adjacent uninvolved lung tissue. Notes on the study in general: No link was found between tumor T-cell fraction and recurrence-free survival. No T-cell fraction difference was seen between IM1 and IM2 tumors.

The protocol was immunoSEQ multiplex PCR, while the TCRdb copy is restricted to in-frame clones and leaves out a portion. The profile shows roughly 11,000 clones, roughly 84% of them singletons. The sequenced sample consisted of lung tumor tissue. The sequence was collected from a human donor with non-small cell lung cancer.

In DNA, the CDR3 is TGTGCCAGCAGCTTGGTGCGCGGCAGCTCCTATGGCTACACCTTC. Translation: CASSLVRGSSYGYTF. J is TRBJ1-2 and V is TRBV5-6; no firm D call. V was trimmed by 0 bases and J by 4 bases, leaving 13 bases between them. This CDR3 has 15 residues. Germline V gene lookup returns CDR1 SGHDT and CDR2 YYEEEE.